The sequence of this TCR beta chain was determined in a study of blood T cell repertoires in COVID-19. Background on the study: Samples representing acute and convalescent COVID-19 were sourced from the United States, Italy and Spain. PBMCs, B-cell-depleted T cells, or T cells were the source of the cDNA or gDNA that made up the material.

V lost 8 bases to trimming and J lost 4 bases; unmatched junction nucleotides: 4. CDR1 and CDR2 (germline): MDHEN, SYDVKM. The CDR3 runs 12 residues. Each participant's cohort was designated according to participant-reported clinical history. The data were produced by immunoSEQ multiplex PCR, yet TCRdb's version contains in-frame clones alone and is incomplete. This sample carries about 320,000 clones, 75% to 90% of them seen once, and the ten largest clones take 1.9%. This TCR derives from a woman in her thirties who had been exposed to COVID-19. Sequencing was done on a sample of PBMCs or T cells enriched from blood (not recorded which). This chain joins TRBV28 and TRBJ2-7; 8 bases agree with TRBD2. CDR3 region: CASPREGYEQYF. The CDR3 nucleotides are TGTGCCAGCCCTCGGGAGGGATACGAGCAGTACTTC.